This T cell receptor (beta chain) was identified during a study of blood T cells in healthy people across ages. With a J-beta primer mix and a sample-barcoded 5' primer, a second PCR ran about 7 to 12 cycles. Each cDNA molecule was tagged by a template-switch adaptor with 12 random nucleotides. Per-sample output comprised a minimum of 2.5 million paired-end reads containing CDR3. TCRdb re-called the 5' RACE reads through MiXCR, storing one row per CDR3 protein. The sample lists some 1.6 million distinct CDR3 sequences, around 36% occurring once. Study results and caveats: Per-million-T-cell TCR beta diversity fell roughly linearly with age. In the absence of known donor CMV status, changes in expanded clonotypes were possibly confounded.

In regard to this clonotype: Its antigen is currently unknown.

Sequencing was carried out using blood. The receptor's source is a woman aged 25 to 39 in good health.

The CDR3: CATIWNRHF. The CDR3 DNA is TGTGCCACCATATGGAACCGGCATTTT. The rearrangement links TRBV24-1 to TRBJ1-5; D gene uncertain. Germline values: CDR1 KGHDR, CDR2 SFDVKD. V was clipped by 8 bases and J by 15 bases, with 10 bases between them. The length of the CDR3 is 9 residues.